The clone carrying this TCR beta chain was detected ten times or more. The antigen remains undetermined. This entry is derived from a study of prognosis after radiotherapy for stage I lung cancer. About the study: Distant metastases after radiotherapy occurred in a few patients at a median of about seven months; over 14 showed no significant progression.

Genomic DNA yielded TCR beta CDR3, amplified by two-round multiplex PCR. Primers specific to each TRBV and TRBJ gene were used in first-round PCR. From the multiplex PCR reads, TCRdb called clonotypes with MiXCR, one entry per CDR3 protein. The table records 20,000 to 30,000 distinct CDR3 sequences, more than 35% of them present only once. Study findings and constraints: Reportedly, patients with and without metastases differed in TRBV and TRBJ gene usage.

The V and J ends lost 4 bases and 6 bases respectively, with 17 bases between them. CDR3 size: 15 residues. Germline assignment: CDR1 SGHDT and CDR2 YYEEEE. The source is a donor aged 50 or older with non-small cell lung cancer. The rearrangement uses TRBV5-6 and TRBJ2-1; TRBD2 is a possible D gene (5 bases). The sequences come from PBMCs, collected before or after stereotactic body radiation therapy (not recorded which). The DNA of the CDR3 is TGTGCCAGCAGCGGATTGAGACGAGAGGGCAATGAGCAGTTCTTC. Protein: CASSGLRREGNEQFF.